The TCR beta chain under discussion was sequenced for a study of OX40 agonist ivuxolimab in advanced cancers. Turning to the overall study: Ivuxolimab, which targeted the costimulatory receptor OX40 (CD134), was an agonistic, fully human IgG2 monoclonal antibody. Intravenous ivuxolimab was administered to patients every 2 weeks at six dose levels: 0.01, 0.1, 0.3, 1.5, 3 and 10 mg/kg. Among the roughly 52 dose-escalation patients, some 20 had hepatocellular carcinoma, approximately 15 melanoma, 9 renal cell carcinoma and 9 head and neck cancer. A male proportion of under 85% and a mean age of approximately 61 years, ranging from roughly 23 to 80, were recorded for the dose-escalation cohort. Prior anti-PD-1, anti-PD-L1 or anti-CTLA-4 therapy was permitted, and checkpoint inhibitors had been received by roughly 40% of dose-escalation patients. Partial responses occurred in three dose-escalation patients, of whom one had hepatocellular carcinoma and two had cutaneous melanoma. The purpose of peripheral TCRbeta sequencing was to test whether ivuxolimab changed TCR sequence diversity and led to clonal T-cell expansion. The paper describes the monotherapy dose-escalation part (N ≈ 52 patients) of the phase I trial of ivuxolimab. Overall results and qualifications from the work: After ivuxolimab, CD8+ T cells had more expanded clones than CD4+ T cells on average. In the 0.1-3.0 mg/kg groups, partial responders were among the patients with the lowest normalized peripheral clonal expansion, particularly in CD8+ T cells. At doses of 0.1 to 3.0 mg/kg, clonal expansion of both CD4+ and CD8+ blood T cells was observed from baseline to week 6. Low levels of normalized T-cell clonal expansion were also seen in some patients who did not respond. The antigen specificity of the peripheral T cells that underwent clonal expansion was not determined.

For sequencing of the TCRbeta CDR3 region, genomic DNA was extracted from the sorted cells. The immunoSEQ Assay was used to sequence the TCRbeta CDR3 regions. TCRdb stores this immuneACCESS table with in-frame sequences only. Part of the clones is absent; in the studies checked, under half of the shortfall reflects unresolved V genes, and no reason is known for the rest. The sample table contains tens of thousands of clones; only one count was recorded for approximately 84% of them. About 15% of the sample goes to the ten largest clones. The trial excluded patients who had a history of autoimmune disease or were on systemic immunosuppression. In every dose cohort, peripheral blood was drawn for TCR sequencing at baseline, cycle 4 day 1, and cycle 7 day 1. Samples came from an open-label, multicenter, first-in-human phase I dose-escalation trial of ivuxolimab. Adults with locally advanced or metastatic melanoma, renal cell carcinoma, hepatocellular carcinoma or head and neck squamous cell carcinoma were enrolled in the trial. Before TCR sequencing, CD4+ T cells and CD8+ T cells from peripheral blood were sorted into separate populations.

According to the germline V gene, CDR1 reads WSHSY and CDR2 reads SAAADI. Trimming costs V 3 bases and J 5 bases, and their ends lie 17 bases apart. The CDR3 measures 15 amino acids from cysteine to phenylalanine. Only the CDR3 DNA is retained, 45 bases long and in frame from the first base. A remark on this clone: No antigen is known for it. Base qualities are not recorded, but no much larger clone differs from it by a single base.

The TCR sequence derives from an adult with an advanced solid tumor such as melanoma, head and neck, liver or kidney cancer. The sequence links TRBV10-2 to TRBJ2-7, with a weak D call of TRBD1 (6 bases match). This material consisted of CD4+ or CD8+ T cells sorted from blood, taken in a trial of the OX40 agonist ivuxolimab. Here is the DNA: TGCGCCAGCAGTGACCCCACCGGGACAAAGGACGAGCAGTACTTC. It specifies CASSDPTGTKDEQYF.